These 27 T cell receptor beta chains were all obtained from the same sample, sequenced in a study of shared clonotypes between healthy human individuals. The data were produced by immunoSEQ multiplex PCR, yet TCRdb's version contains in-frame clones alone and is incomplete. This sample has approximately 2.1 million clones, with 80% to 95% found just once. Sequenced input: naive CD4+ T cells from PBMCs. As to subset: CD45RA+ positively selected. These receptor sequences come from a man younger than 35 in good health. Some clones in this sample may be carry-over from other donors' samples.

The CDR3 DNA follows: TGTGCCAGCAGCTTCCTCGGCCAGTACAATGAGCAGTTCTTC. Translated: CASSFLGQYNEQFF. The V call is TRBV7-2, the J call TRBJ2-1; D not certain. Germline V gene sequence: CDR1 SGHTA, CDR2 FQGNSA. The ends were cut back, 3 bases at V and 4 bases at J, with 10 bases in the middle. There are 14 residues in the CDR3.

V is TRBV5-4 and J is TRBJ2-3; TRBD2 matches 8 bases. This CDR3 is built from 15 residues. The germline CDR1 and CDR2 sequences are SGHNT and YYREEE (reference sequence). The trim removed 4 bases at V and 4 bases at J, leaving 8 bases unmatched. The CDR3 bases are TGTGCCAGCAGCCCCGGGAGGGCCCTCGCAGATACGCAGTATTTT. Its translation: CASSPGRALADTQYF.

The chain carries TRBV28 and TRBJ1-2; TRBD1 matches at 12 bases. This CDR3 is built from 18 residues. Looked up from germline, CDR1 is MDHEN and CDR2 is SYDVKM. The junction had 15 bases not matched to a gene; V was cut back by 6 bases and J by 4 bases. CDR3 sequence reads: CASRIALGTGGEGYGYTF. The DNA for the CDR3 is TGTGCCAGCAGAATAGCCCTTGGGACAGGGGGCGAGGGCTATGGCTACACCTTC.

The genes are TRBV7-2 and TRBJ2-6; D gene uncertain. V shed 5 bases and J shed 5 bases, with 13 bases lying between them. CDR1 is SGHTA and CDR2 is FQGNSA in the germline V gene. This CDR3 spans 15 amino acids. For the CDR3, the DNA is TGTGCCAGCAGCGGGCGGCGGCAGCGGGCCAACGTCCTGACTTTC. As protein: CASSGRRQRANVLTF.

This chain links TRBV5-6 with TRBJ2-1; tentatively, D is TRBD1 (6 bases). The germline V gene encodes CDR1 SGHDT and CDR2 YYEEEE. V was pared by 1 base and J by 0 bases, with 14 bases between. The CDR3 has 17 amino acids. Written as DNA, the CDR3 is TGTGCCAGCAGCTTGATTGGCAGGGGTTTCTCCTACAATGAGCAGTTCTTC. Encoded protein: CASSLIGRGFSYNEQFF. Supplemented by reference TRBV5-6 and TRBJ2-1, the full variable domain reads DAGVTQSPTHLIKTRGQQVTLRCSPKSGHDTVSWYQQALGQGPQFIFQYYEEEERQRGNFPDRFSGHQFPNYSSELNVNALLLGDSALYLCASSLIGRGFSYNEQFFGPGTRLTVL.

The chain carries TRBV7-8 and TRBJ2-5; possibly TRBD2 for D (6 bases). CDR1 and CDR2 from the germline V gene are SGHVS and FQNEAQ. The ends were cut back, 5 bases at V and 5 bases at J, with 15 bases in the middle. The CDR3 covers 14 residues. In DNA, the CDR3 is TGTGCCAGCAGCCGTTTGCTCGGGAGTGAGACCCAGTACTTC. Its translation: CASSRLLGSETQYF. The full variable domain, in which reference TRBV7-8 and TRBJ2-5 provide the parts outside the CDR3, is GAGVSQSPRYKVAKRGQDVALRCDPISGHVSLFWYQQALGQGPEFLTYFQNEAQLDKSGLPSDRFFAERPEGSVSTLKIQRTQQEDSAVYLCASSRLLGSETQYFGPGTRLLVL.

This clone showed up just once. The chain carries TRBV6-1 and TRBJ1-5, with 10 bases lining up with TRBD1. CDR1 is MNHNS and CDR2 is SASEGT in the germline V gene. This CDR3 contains 19 residues. V trimming: 4 bases; J trimming: 0 bases; junction bases outside the gene matches: 12. CDR3 sequence reads: CASSVIPGQGSHSNQPQHF. Written as DNA, the CDR3 is TGTGCCAGCAGTGTTATACCGGGACAGGGGTCTCATAGCAATCAGCCCCAGCATTTT.

V usage is TRBV6-6 and J usage is TRBJ2-7; possibly TRBD1 or TRBD2 for D (5 bases each). In germline, CDR1 is MNHNY, CDR2 SVGAGI (reference sequence). The CDR3 extends over 14 amino acids. Trimming shortened V by 2 bases and J by 3 bases, and 11 bases separated the two germline ends. This CDR3 reads CASSYRDASYEQYF. Here the CDR3 DNA reads TGTGCCAGCAGTTACAGGGACGCAAGCTACGAGCAGTACTTC.

V and J are TRBV30 and TRBJ2-3; 7 nucleotides align to TRBD2. The germline V gene encodes CDR1 GTSNPN and CDR2 SVGIG (reference sequence). CDR3 length: 14 amino acids. V was pared by 6 bases and J by 5 bases, with 11 bases of the junction left unmatched. In DNA, the CDR3 is TGTGCCTGCTTACGGGGGACTACCGGAGATACGCAGTATTTT. It specifies CACLRGTTGDTQYF.

This chain uses TRBV7-3 with TRBJ2-7; the match to TRBD1 covers 8 bases. V lost 5 bases, J lost 5 bases, and 8 bases stayed unmatched. The germline V gene encodes CDR1 SGHTA and CDR2 FQGTGA. This CDR3 has 14 amino acids. The CDR3 protein is CASSPGQGWDEQYF. CDR3 coding DNA: TGTGCCAGCAGCCCTGGACAGGGTTGGGACGAGCAGTACTTC. Filled out from reference TRBV7-3 and TRBJ2-7, the complete variable domain reads GAGVSQTPSNKVTEKGKYVELRCDPISGHTALYWYRQSLGQGPEFLIYFQGTGAADDSGLPNDRFFAVRPEGSVSTLKIQRTERGDSAVYLCASSPGQGWDEQYFGPGTRLTVT.

As for this clone: The same CDR3 is also encoded by other DNA sequences in this sample. The rearrangement uses TRBV2 and TRBJ2-1; 8 bases match TRBD2. CDR1 is SNHLY and CDR2 is FYNNEI in the germline V gene. The CDR3 is 16 residues long. The trim removed 4 bases at V and 0 bases at J, leaving 5 bases unmatched. The CDR3 sequence is CASSGRLAGSYNEQFF. The CDR3 DNA follows: TGTGCCAGCAGTGGCCGCCTAGCGGGCTCCTACAATGAGCAGTTCTTC. Full variable domain (remainder filled in from reference TRBV2 and TRBJ2-1): EPEVTQTPSHQVTQMGQEVILRCVPISNHLYFYWYRQILGQKVEFLVSFYNNEISEKSEIFDDQFSVERPDGSNFTLKIRSTKLEDSAMYFCASSGRLAGSYNEQFFGPGTRLTVL.

This sequence joins TRBV19 and TRBJ1-2; 7 nucleotides agree with TRBD1. This CDR3 spans 14 amino acids. Unmatched junction bases numbered 12, after V lost 10 bases and J lost 4 bases. Germline-derived CDR1 and CDR2 are LNHDA and SQIVND (reference sequence). This CDR3 is CATQLRTGFYGYTF. In nucleotides, the CDR3 is TGTGCCACGCAATTAAGGACAGGATTCTATGGCTACACCTTC.

This sequence joins TRBV11-2 and TRBJ2-2; D gene uncertain. V was clipped by 6 bases and J by 2 bases, with 10 bases between them. This CDR3 has 14 residues. Germline CDR1 SGHAT, CDR2 FQNNGV. The CDR3 DNA is TGTGCCAGCAGTTCTCGCCCTAACACCGGGGAGCTGTTTTTT. Translated: CASSSRPNTGELFF.

The V call is TRBV28, the J call TRBJ2-7; weak D call: TRBD1 (6 bases). The germline V gene has CDR1 MDHEN and CDR2 SYDVKM. V lost 6 bases and J 6 bases, leaving 18 bases between the germline ends. The CDR3 sequence is 14 residues long. CDR3 in amino acids: CASRPRGRGLEQYF. For the CDR3, the DNA is TGTGCCAGCAGACCGAGGGGCAGGGGCCTCGAGCAGTACTTC.

This chain's CDR3 is CASSYGRQGGYGYTF. DNA of the CDR3: TGTGCCAGCAGTTATGGAAGGCAGGGGGGCTATGGCTACACCTTC. The chain employs TRBV6-5 and TRBJ1-2; TRBD1 aligns across 7 bases. V lost 3 bases, J lost 4 bases, and 8 bases stayed unmatched. Looked up from germline, CDR1 is MNHEY and CDR2 is SVGAGI. The CDR3 totals 15 residues.

The V and J genes are TRBV10-2 and TRBJ2-5, with D perhaps matching TRBD1 (6 bases). CDR3 size: 13 residues. The V gene's germline CDR1 is WSHSY and CDR2 SAAADI. V was cut by 10 bases and J by 5 bases, with 17 bases left in between. Written as DNA, the CDR3 is TGCGCCACCCAAACAGGGTATAGGGAGACCCAGTACTTC. Residues: CATQTGYRETQYF.

The chain couples TRBV28 to TRBJ1-1; D is uncertain. V dropped 4 bases and J dropped 4 bases, with 28 bases sitting between them. The germline gives CDR1 MDHEN, CDR2 SYDVKM. CDR3 size: 19 residues. CDR3 nucleotide sequence: TGTGCCAGCAGTTCACCTAAAGGACTCCAGCAGATCTGGGGCACTGAAGCTTTCTTT. Translating it yields CASSSPKGLQQIWGTEAFF.

The V gene is TRBV6-4, the J gene TRBJ2-7; perhaps D is TRBD1 or TRBD2 (6 bases each). Germline V gene data show CDR1 as MRHNA and CDR2 as SNTAGT. The CDR3 is made up of 13 amino acids. Deletions cut 2 bases from V and 5 bases from J, with 10 bases between. CDR3 in DNA: TGTGCCAGCAGTGACCAGAGGGGGGACGAGCAGTACTTC. This sequence encodes CASSDQRGDEQYF.

This chain uses TRBV7-7 with TRBJ2-1; the D gene is possibly TRBD2 (5 bases). Per the germline V gene, CDR1 is SSHAT and CDR2 is FNYEAQ (reference sequence). V was cut by 5 bases and J by 5 bases, with 16 bases left in between. The CDR3 runs 15 residues. This CDR3 is CASSKRPGIDNEQFF. DNA for the CDR3: TGTGCCAGCAGCAAGAGACCGGGGATAGACAATGAGCAGTTCTTC. Full variable domain (outside the CDR3, taken from reference TRBV7-7 and TRBJ2-1): GAGVSQSPRYKVTKRGQDVTLRCDPISSHATLYWYQQALGQGPEFLTYFNYEAQPDKSGLPSDRFSAERPEGSISTLTIQRTEQRDSAMYRCASSKRPGIDNEQFFGPGTRLTVL.

CDR3 protein: CASSFHRGEAFF. The CDR3 nucleotides are TGTGCCAGCAGTTTTCACAGGGGTGAAGCTTTCTTT. The chain uses TRBV27 and TRBJ1-1, with 7 bases that match TRBD1. CDR1 and CDR2 from the germline V gene are MNHEY and SMNVEV (reference sequence). The CDR3 loop spans 12 amino acids. V shed 3 bases, J shed 7 bases, and the junction held 2 bases outside the gene matches.

Comment on this clone: Other DNA sequences in this specimen translate into the identical CDR3. The chain combines TRBV4-3 with TRBJ1-4, with TRBD1 identical over 8 bases. J lost 5 bases, V lost 4 bases, and 0 bases had no gene match. Germline values: CDR1 LGHNA, CDR2 YSLEER. The CDR3 has 13 residues. The CDR3 protein is CASSRQGNEKLFF. In DNA form, the CDR3 reads TGCGCCAGCAGCCGACAGGGGAATGAAAAACTGTTTTTT.

This sequence joins TRBV28 and TRBJ2-1, with TRBD2 as a possible D gene (5 bases). Trimming removed 2 bases at V and 13 bases at J, with 12 bases between. Germline V gene data show CDR1 as MDHEN and CDR2 as SYDVKM. There are 12 residues in the CDR3. In DNA, the CDR3 is TGTGCCAGCAGTTTACTCTATTCTAGCCAGTTCTTC. The encoded protein is CASSLLYSSQFF.

The CDR3 nucleotides read TGCAGCGGGACAGGGAGCGGGGATGAAAAACTGTTTTTT. Translation gives CSGTGSGDEKLFF. This chain links TRBV29-1 with TRBJ1-4; 8 positions match TRBD1. The germline CDR1 and CDR2 sequences are SQVTM and ANQGSEA. The trim removed 7 bases at V and 6 bases at J, leaving 7 bases unmatched. The CDR3 spans 13 residues. The variable domain in full, with the rest retrieved from reference TRBV29-1 and TRBJ1-4, is SAVISQKPSRDICQRGTSLTIQCQVDSQVTMMFWYRQQPGQSLTLIATANQGSEATYESGFVIDKFPISRPNLTFSTLTVSNMSPEDSSIYLCSGTGSGDEKLFFGSGTQLSVL.

The chain uses TRBV7-9 and TRBJ1-1; D gene ambiguous. From germline, CDR1 is SEHNR and CDR2 FQNEAQ (reference sequence). This CDR3 is 14 amino acids long. Trimming took 5 bases from V and 0 from J, leaving 10 bases between them. In nucleotides, the CDR3 is TGTGCCAGCAGCCTCGGACTGATGAACACTGAAGCTTTCTTT. Protein sequence: CASSLGLMNTEAFF.

With respect to this clone: Additional DNA sequences in this sample encode the identical CDR3. The chain recombines TRBV7-2 with TRBJ2-1; no definite D call. Germline V lookup: CDR1 SGHTA, CDR2 FQGNSA. V was pared by 2 bases and J by 2 bases, with 10 bases between. This CDR3 contains 15 residues. The CDR3 DNA sequence: TGTGCCAGCAGCTTATCTGGCGGTCCCTACAATGAGCAGTTCTTC. Translated, it gives CASSLSGGPYNEQFF.

V and J are TRBV18 and TRBJ1-4; 9 nucleotides match TRBD1. Germline CDR1 and CDR2: KGHSH and LQKENI. This CDR3 is built from 16 residues. J lost 7 bases, V lost 2 bases, and 8 bases had no gene match. The CDR3 nucleotides are TGTGCCAGCTCACCATTACCGGGGACAGGGTTTGAAAAACTGTTTTTT. It is translated as CASSPLPGTGFEKLFF. The full variable domain, completed using reference TRBV18 and TRBJ1-4, is NAGVMQNPRHLVRRRGQEARLRCSPMKGHSHVYWYRQLPEEGLKFMVYLQKENIIDESGMPKERFSAEFPKEGPSILRIQQVVRGDSAAYFCASSPLPGTGFEKLFFGSGTQLSVL.

This chain joins TRBV4-1 and TRBJ2-1; D is possibly TRBD2 (6 bases). V lost 0 bases, J lost 7 bases, and 19 bases lay in between. CDR1 and CDR2 from the germline V gene are MGHRA and YSYEKL. The CDR3 contains 17 residues. As DNA, the CDR3 is TGCGCCAGCAGCCAAGAGGGCGTCCCCGGGAGAAGGAATGAGCAGTTCTTC. It codes for CASSQEGVPGRRNEQFF.